This T cell receptor beta chain was recorded in a study of T cell changes during pregnancy in multiple sclerosis. Germline lookup yields CDR1 SGHRS and CDR2 YFSETQ. With V trimmed by 5 bases and J by 5 bases, 5 bases remained unmatched. The CDR3 is made up of 15 amino acids. In its sample, this clone was seen once. Assay used: immunoSEQ multiplex PCR; TCRdb lists only in-frame clones, some missing. Of fewer than 35,000 clones listed, 85% to 95% were seen once; the top ten hold around 0.42%. The gene calls are TRBV5-1 and TRBJ2-2, with 11 bases fitting TRBD2. The sample was CD4+ T cells from peripheral blood mononuclear cells, taken in the second trimester of pregnancy. The receptor was derived from a female donor with multiple sclerosis, enrolled in a pregnancy study. The CDR3 here is CASRAGTSGTGELFF. The DNA of the CDR3 is TGCGCCAGCAGGGCGGGGACTAGCGGAACCGGGGAGCTGTTTTTT.